This T cell receptor (beta chain) comes out of a study of blood T cell repertoires in COVID-19. As for the study in general: Researchers got acute and convalescent COVID-19 samples from the United States, Italy and Spain. Nucleic acid was either cDNA or gDNA, and it came from T cells, B-cell-depleted T cells, or PBMCs.

Per the study methods: Reference gene primer amplification gave estimated nucleated cell counts. This table comes from immunoSEQ multiplex PCR, and its TCRdb copy is limited to in-frame clones, with some not included. Clone size and the V and J calls come from that table; the DNA yielded D and trimming. The sample lists 80,000 or so clones, about 82% occurring once. The germline V gene has CDR1 SGDLS and CDR2 YYNGEE. The CDR3 totals 14 residues. V shed 6 bases and J shed 8 bases, with 18 bases lying between them. The sequence derives from a woman aged 60 to 75 with acute or convalescent COVID-19. Sequencing was performed on peripheral blood. The rearrangement links TRBV9 to TRBJ2-1, with a possible D match to TRBD1 (6 bases). Here the CDR3 reads CASTLSVGADEQFF. Written as DNA, the CDR3 is TGTGCCAGCACCCTTAGCGTGGGGGCCGATGAGCAGTTCTTC. Supplemented by reference TRBV9 and TRBJ2-1, the full variable domain reads DSGVTQTPKHLITATGQRVTLRCSPRSGDLSVYWYQQSLDQGLQFLIQYYNGEERAKGNILERFSAQQFPDLHSELNLSSLELGDSALYFCASTLSVGADEQFFGPGTRLTVL.